This entry describes one T cell receptor beta chain. No antigen is known for it. Study observations and caveats: Tumor memory CD4+ T cell TCR gene usage was found to cluster with blood and lymph node memory CD4+ cells and with lymph node naive CD4+ cells. Tumor Tregs overlapped most with tumor, then blood, naive CD4+ cells.

Memory CD4+ T cells were sorted as CD4+CD45RO+CD25- cells. Semi-nested PCR with Nested Universal Primer A followed constant-region reverse priming of full-length variable regions. Each CDR3 protein is one row after TCRdb ran MiXCR on the 5' RACE reads. The sample holds just under 65,000 distinct CDR3 sequences, about 20% seen once. Trimming took 6 bases from V and 0 from J; bases not matched to a gene: 6. Germline V gene data show CDR1 as SQVTM and CDR2 as ANQGSEA. This CDR3 is built from 15 residues. The sequenced sample consisted of memory CD4+ T cells sorted from a lymph node. Stated subset: memory CD4+ T cells, CD4+CD45RO+CD25-. This TCR came from a female donor with breast cancer. V usage is TRBV29-1 and J usage is TRBJ2-1; 9 bases fit TRBD2. DNA for the CDR3: TGCAGCGTCCAGAGACTAGCGGCCTCCTACAATGAGCAGTTCTTC. As protein: CSVQRLAASYNEQFF.